A single sample is the source of the 18 T cell receptor beta chains below, sequenced in a study of vaccination and CD4 T cells after COVID-19. These receptors have no known antigen. Indicated treatment: roughly 10-day PBMC culture with coronavirus spike peptide pools or control peptides (ViraFEST assay). Cultured CD4+ T-cell DNA underwent Oncomine TCR Beta short-read sequencing. TCRdb analysed the PCR reads with MiXCR anew, one entry per CDR3 protein. The sample includes about 14,000 distinct CDR3 sequences, less than 60% seen only once; the top ten take roughly a tenth. The sample taken for sequencing was CD4+ T cells from blood, cultured in vitro. These receptors originate from a human donor who had recovered from COVID-19.

This clonotype was observed a handful of times. The DNA for the CDR3 is TGTGCCAGTAGTCTGTGGGGTCAGCCCCAGCATTTT. This encodes CASSLWGQPQHF. V is TRBV19 and J is TRBJ1-5; no clear D gene. Per the germline V gene, CDR1 is LNHDA and CDR2 is SQIVND (reference sequence). The CDR3 is made up of 12 amino acids. V was trimmed by 5 bases and J by 6 bases, leaving 8 bases between them.

CDR3 in DNA: TGTGCCAGCAGTGAATTGAGGGGAGGGCCAGATACGCAGTATTTT. This sequence encodes CASSELRGGPDTQYF. This chain uses TRBV6-1 with TRBJ2-3; 7 nucleotides match TRBD2. Germline lookup yields CDR1 MNHNS and CDR2 SASEGT. Trimming took 2 bases from V and 4 from J; bases not matched to a gene: 6. CDR3 size: 15 residues.

V is TRBV7-9 and J is TRBJ2-5; 12 nucleotides match TRBD2. This CDR3 has 15 amino acids. V dropped 3 bases and J dropped 5; count of bases not matched to a gene: 4. Germline V gene data show CDR1 as SEHNR and CDR2 as FQNEAQ (reference sequence). CDR3: CASSFWTSGVETQYF. DNA of the CDR3: TGTGCCAGCAGCTTTTGGACTAGCGGGGTGGAGACCCAGTACTTC.

The chain combines TRBV2 with TRBJ2-3, with D unclear. Germline lookup yields CDR1 SNHLY and CDR2 FYNNEI. CDR3 size: 12 residues. V was trimmed by 5 bases and J by 5 bases, leaving 8 bases between them. CDR3 sequence (DNA): TGTGCCAGCAGTCTGGGGATAGATACGCAGTATTTT. Amino acids: CASSLGIDTQYF.

This clonotype was observed a few times. The V gene is TRBV7-3, the J gene TRBJ2-3; D is undetermined. Trimming pared 2 bases from V and 1 base from J, leaving 19 bases between. The germline V gene has CDR1 SGHTA and CDR2 FQGTGA. This CDR3 is built from 18 residues. DNA of the CDR3: TGTGCCAGCAGCTTAGCCGAGCTGACCACGCTGGGCACAGATACGCAGTATTTT. Its translation: CASSLAELTTLGTDTQYF.

The chain has TRBV24-1 and TRBJ2-2; D perhaps matches TRBD2 (5 bases). Trimming took off 1 base at V and 8 bases at J, with 19 bases between the two ends. From germline, CDR1 is KGHDR and CDR2 SFDVKD. The CDR3 is made up of 17 amino acids. CDR3 sequence: CATSDFQAWNGRGELFF. For the CDR3, the DNA is TGTGCCACCAGTGATTTCCAGGCCTGGAATGGGAGAGGGGAGCTGTTTTTT.

The V gene is TRBV24-1, the J gene TRBJ2-1; TRBD2 aligns across 10 bases. The CDR3 sequence is 17 residues long. CDR1 and CDR2 (germline): KGHDR, SFDVKD. Trimming removed 2 bases from V and 10 bases from J; junction bases left unmatched: 13. CDR3 loop: CATSDSRAGGPRYEQFF. Here the CDR3 DNA reads TGTGCCACCAGTGATTCCCGAGCGGGAGGGCCGCGATACGAGCAGTTCTTC.

This chain uses TRBV27 with TRBJ2-3; TRBD2 aligns across 8 bases. The V gene's germline CDR1 is MNHEY and CDR2 SMNVEV (reference sequence). V was clipped by 5 bases and J by 0 bases; unmatched bases: 4. The CDR3 runs 15 residues. The CDR3 bases are TGTGCCAGCAGTCCCCGGGGGGGTAGCACAGATACGCAGTATTTT. It specifies CASSPRGGSTDTQYF.

The CDR3 bases are TGTGCCACCCGGGGGCCCGGGTTAGATACGCAGTATTTT. Translated, it gives CATRGPGLDTQYF. The chain has TRBV10-3 and TRBJ2-3; the D gene could be TRBD1 or TRBD2 (6 bases each). Germline loops: CDR1 ENHRY, CDR2 SYGVKD. V was cut by 10 bases and J by 5 bases, with 16 bases left in between. The CDR3 is 13 residues long.

A few counts support this clonotype. This rearrangement joins TRBV2 to TRBJ2-1, with TRBD2 matching 11 bases. Germline V gene sequence: CDR1 SNHLY, CDR2 FYNNEI. This CDR3 has 15 residues. Trimming removed 6 bases from V and 4 bases from J; junction bases left unmatched: 5. In nucleotides, the CDR3 is TGTGCCAGCAGCCCTACTAGCGGGGGTTACAATGAGCAGTTCTTC. Translated, it gives CASSPTSGGYNEQFF. Using reference TRBV2 and TRBJ2-1 for the parts outside the CDR3, the full variable domain is EPEVTQTPSHQVTQMGQEVILRCVPISNHLYFYWYRQILGQKVEFLVSFYNNEISEKSEIFDDQFSVERPDGSNFTLKIRSTKLEDSAMYFCASSPTSGGYNEQFFGPGTRLTVL.

The V call is TRBV27, the J call TRBJ2-7, with 7 positions matching TRBD2. With V trimmed by 4 bases and J by 2 bases, 11 bases remained unmatched. The germline CDR1 and CDR2 sequences are MNHEY and SMNVEV (reference sequence). The CDR3 totals 16 residues. The CDR3 loop reads CASSSSHGGSPYEQYF. CDR3 DNA sequence: TGTGCCAGCAGTTCGAGCCACGGGGGGTCCCCCTACGAGCAGTACTTC.

In DNA, the CDR3 is TGTGCCATCAGTGAGTCTAGAAAGGGGTATGGCTACACCTTC. Amino acids: CAISESRKGYGYTF. The chain has TRBV10-3 and TRBJ1-2, with D perhaps TRBD1 (5 bases). Per the germline V gene, CDR1 is ENHRY and CDR2 is SYGVKD. The V and J ends lost 0 bases and 5 bases respectively, with 10 bases between them. The CDR3 contains 14 residues.

This clonotype showed up just once. The chain employs TRBV28 and TRBJ1-3; no firm D call. The ends were cut back, 5 bases at V and 2 bases at J, with 7 bases in the middle. There are 13 residues in the CDR3. Germline CDR1 and CDR2: MDHEN and SYDVKM. DNA of the CDR3: TGTGCCAGCAGTCCATGGACTGGAAACACCATATATTTT. This sequence encodes CASSPWTGNTIYF.

By frequency in the sample, this clonotype is medium-sized (0.01 to 0.1%). The chain combines TRBV2 with TRBJ2-1; 10 bases line up with TRBD2. The CDR3 is made up of 17 amino acids. The V gene's germline CDR1 is SNHLY and CDR2 FYNNEI. V was pared by 6 bases and J by 3 bases, with 11 bases of the junction left unmatched. In DNA, the CDR3 is TGTGCCAGCAGGGGGAAGGCGTTAGCGGGGGGCTACAATGAGCAGTTCTTC. Its translation: CASRGKALAGGYNEQFF.

There are a few counts of this clonotype. The chain has TRBV12-3 or TRBV12-4 and TRBJ1-2, with TRBD1 matching over 8 bases. V was pared by 5 bases and J by 5 bases, with 7 bases of the junction left unmatched. The CDR3 is 14 residues long. The CDR3 spells CASSRPDRVYGYTF. CDR3 coding DNA: TGTGCCAGCAGTCGCCCGGACAGGGTATATGGCTACACCTTC.

The J gene is TRBJ1-5, the V gene TRBV6-1; D is unresolved. This CDR3 is built from 16 residues. Trimming removed 2 bases at V and 0 bases at J, with 11 bases between. Germline V CDR1 and CDR2: MNHNS, SASEGT. CDR3 sequence: CASSERAHFSNQPQHF. Written as DNA, the CDR3 is TGTGCCAGCAGTGAAAGGGCACATTTTAGCAATCAGCCCCAGCATTTT.

This clonotype was detected a few times. The rearrangement joins TRBV5-1 to TRBJ2-3; D uncertain. The CDR3 runs 14 residues. CDR1 is SGHRS and CDR2 is YFSETQ in the germline V gene. V dropped 2 bases and J dropped 1 base, with 8 bases sitting between them. CDR3 region: CASSFNGGTDTQYF. CDR3 nucleotides: TGCGCCAGCAGCTTTAACGGAGGCACAGATACGCAGTATTTT.

CDR3 loop: CSAPLTHRGANYGYTF. As DNA, the CDR3 is TGCAGTGCCCCCCTCACACACAGGGGAGCTAACTATGGCTACACCTTC. This rearrangement joins TRBV20-1 to TRBJ1-2; 7 bases agree with TRBD1. The CDR3 length is 16 residues. V trimming: 6 bases; J trimming: 0 bases; junction bases outside the gene matches: 13. Germline CDR1 DFQATT, CDR2 SNEGSKA (reference sequence).